This note documents a single TCR beta chain sequence. The time point denotes: blood 4 weeks post-SBRT, at nephrectomy. Treatment here: 15 Gy SBRT to primary tumor, nephrectomy 4 weeks later. These data belong to a study of radiation and T cells in renal cell carcinoma. V gave up 4 bases and J gave up 1 base, with 14 bases separating them. This CDR3 comprises 15 residues. Germline CDR1 SGDLS, CDR2 YYNGEE. The data were produced by immunoSEQ multiplex PCR, yet TCRdb's version contains in-frame clones alone and is incomplete. The profile shows approximately 83,000 clones, about 85% of them singletons. The rearrangement joins TRBV9 to TRBJ1-2, with a weak D call TRBD1 (5 bases). This material consisted of blood, taken from a patient whose treatment included radiotherapy and nephrectomy. The receptor was isolated from a man in his forties or fifties with renal cell carcinoma. CDR3 region: CASSPGSFYNYGYTF. CDR3 nucleotides: TGTGCCAGCAGCCCAGGGTCATTCTATAACTATGGCTACACCTTC.